This TCR beta chain was identified during a study of blood T cell repertoires in COVID-19. Clones were read by immunoSEQ multiplex PCR, and TCRdb kept only the in-frame ones, dropping some. The sample consists of about 57,000 clones, 79% of them appearing once. The CDR3 is made up of 14 amino acids. The germline CDR1 and CDR2 sequences are SGHAT and FQDESV (reference sequence). Trimming took 1 base from V and 4 from J, leaving 10 bases between them. This sequence originates from a man between 60 and 75 years old with acute or convalescent COVID-19. The material sequenced was peripheral blood. The rearrangement uses TRBV11-1 and TRBJ1-1; TRBD1 is a possible D gene (5 bases). CDR3 DNA sequence: TGTGCCAGCAGCTTAGACAGGTCTGGCACTGAAGCTTTCTTT. Its protein is CASSLDRSGTEAFF.